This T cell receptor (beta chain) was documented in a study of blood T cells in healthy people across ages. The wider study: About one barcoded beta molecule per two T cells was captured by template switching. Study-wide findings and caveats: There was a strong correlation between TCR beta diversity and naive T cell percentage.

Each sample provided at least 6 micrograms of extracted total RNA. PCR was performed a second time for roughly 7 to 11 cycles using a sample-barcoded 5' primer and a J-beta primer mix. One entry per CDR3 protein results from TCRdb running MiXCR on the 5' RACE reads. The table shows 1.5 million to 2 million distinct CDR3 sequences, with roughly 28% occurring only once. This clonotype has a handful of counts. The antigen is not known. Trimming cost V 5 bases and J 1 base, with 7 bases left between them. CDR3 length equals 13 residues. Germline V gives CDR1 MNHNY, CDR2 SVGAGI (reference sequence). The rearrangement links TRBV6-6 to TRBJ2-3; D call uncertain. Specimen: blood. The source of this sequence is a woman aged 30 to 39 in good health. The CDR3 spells CASSAQRTDTQYF. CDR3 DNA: TGTGCCAGCAGTGCACAACGCACAGATACGCAGTATTTT.